The sequence of this T cell receptor (beta chain) was determined in a study of blood T cell repertoires in COVID-19. Study details: Material from acute and convalescent COVID-19 was sourced from the United States, Italy and Spain. PBMCs, B-cell-depleted T cells, or T cells were the source of the cDNA or gDNA that made up the material.

Authors' methods: Estimation of nucleated cell counts relied on the amplification of reference gene primers. Sequencing was performed with immunoSEQ multiplex PCR; in TCRdb, only in-frame clones are kept and a portion is missing. For V, J and clone size, that table is used; D and trimming come from the DNA. The repertoire has 150,000 to 200,000 clones, more than 85% of them found once; the top ten carry roughly 2.1%. Patients from Seattle were sampled longitudinally, starting during active infection. Material for sequencing was peripheral blood. The sequence was collected from a woman aged 55-70 years with COVID-19, enrolled during active disease.

As DNA, the CDR3 is TGTGCCAGCAGCCCACGGGACAGGGGTAGTGTCACAGATACGCAGTATTTT. It encodes CASSPRDRGSVTDTQYF. This chain connects TRBV6-4 to TRBJ2-3; TRBD1 matches at 10 bases. V lost 6 bases to trimming and J lost 2 bases; unmatched junction nucleotides: 11. CDR3 length equals 17 residues. Germline V lookup: CDR1 MRHNA, CDR2 SNTAGT.